The T cell receptor (beta chain) described here comes from a study of PD-1 blockade in classical Hodgkin lymphoma. Relapse after autologous stem cell transplantation occurred in every patient, and brentuximab vedotin exposure varied. Investigators isolated CD4+ T cells from thawed PBMCs through magnetic negative selection. Complete response, partial response or progressive disease constituted the best responses recorded. Using immunoSEQ multiplex PCR, the repertoire was profiled, and TCRdb retains in-frame clones only, with some absent. The sample records 26,000 or so clones, roughly 80% being singletons. Sample: CD4+ T cells from blood, taken at baseline. The TCR comes from a human donor with classical Hodgkin lymphoma.

The CDR3 DNA reads as TGCAGCGTTGATCCTAGCGGGGACTCCTATACGCAGTATTTT. It translates to CSVDPSGDSYTQYF. The rearrangement links TRBV29-1 to TRBJ2-3; 9 nucleotides line up with TRBD2. Germline CDR1 is SQVTM and CDR2 is ANQGSEA. Losses at the gene ends were 3 bases for V and 7 bases for J; bases not matched to a gene: 8. The CDR3 length is 14 residues.